The present TCR beta chain was sequenced within a study of control samples from healthy donors and cancer patients. The method was immunoSEQ multiplex PCR; TCRdb's version includes in-frame clones alone and lacks a portion of them. Of about 110,000 clones listed, 70% to 85% are singletons. The clonotype was recovered from a man aged 18-30 years in good health. The sample consisted of blood.

The CDR3 is CASSFRDINYGYTF. The DNA of the CDR3 is TGTGCCAGCAGCTTCAGGGACATCAACTATGGCTACACCTTC. The chain has TRBV9 and TRBJ1-2, with a tentative D call TRBD1 (6 bases). Trimming left V 4 bases short and J 2 bases short, with 12 bases between. Germline V gene lookup returns CDR1 SGDLS and CDR2 YYNGEE. The CDR3 runs to 14 residues.